This entry features one T cell receptor (beta chain) sequence. Its antigen target is currently unknown. Within one base of it there is no much larger clone, and no base qualities were kept. Using the deep immunoSEQ assay, multiplex PCR amplified TCR CDR3 regions from genomic DNA. Genomic DNA extracted from each cell subset was distributed evenly over all wells of several immunoSEQ 96-well plates, and each plate served as one replicate. For unsorted PBMC, approximately 310 ng genomic DNA, equal to 30,000 or so T cell genomes, was loaded into each replicate PCR. Unsorted PBMC genomic DNA was sequenced across ten immunoSEQ deep assay plates. The purified libraries were quantified using a Qubit 3.0 fluorometer, sized with a Bioanalyzer 2100, and then quantified again using the KAPA Library Quantification kit. Each immunoSEQ 96-well plate was sequenced on its own single-read 150-cycle Illumina NextSeq 550 flow cell. The authors' pipeline ran thus. Because only junctional sequences without quality scores were contained in the immunoSEQ output, filtering matching that applied to full-length reads could not be performed. To assign V/J genes and CDR3, sequences were annotated using PyIR, a Python wrapper for IgBLAST v1.9, with IMGT germline references. Reads were filtered out if the reads had weak V/J assignments (E-value above 1e-6), no CDR3, stop codons, out-of-frame junctions, or ambiguous translated residues. V3J clonotypes were defined as sequences sharing an identical inferred V gene, J gene, and CDR3 amino acid sequence. To compute the percentage overlap between repertoires, the number of shared unique clonotypes was divided by the size of the smaller repertoire. Richness of each repertoire was evaluated using RTK rarefaction, the Chao1 estimator, and Recon v2.1 estimates of unobserved clonotypes. The source is immuneACCESS, and TCRdb retained only in-frame sequences with V and J called. Part of the clones is not carried over; for the studies checked, unresolved V genes explain less than half of this, and the remainder is unexplained. That table is the source of V, J and clone size, and D and trimming were worked out from the DNA. This sample lists approximately 470,000 clones; 81% were detected once. The ten largest clones take up roughly an eighth of the sample.

The donors were healthy, HIV-negative adults with no recently reported acute infections or vaccinations. Only Caucasian adults living in Nashville, Tennessee, USA were represented among the donors. In the unsorted samples, 70 million to 95 million PBMCs were counted, and genomic DNA was extracted using the QIAamp DNA Blood Mini kit. Blood was obtained by leukapheresis, after which PBMCs were separated by Ficoll-Histopaque density gradient centrifugation and cryopreserved in liquid nitrogen vapor phase. The entry originates in a study of shared clonotypes between healthy human individuals (dated by TCRdb to 2020 to 2022). With respect to the entire study: The cohort included a few men and a couple of women between 18 and 49 years of age. Blood TCR repertoires of a handful of healthy adults were deeply sequenced to estimate repertoire size and the extent of clonotype sharing between individuals. Leukapheresis yielded between about 0.9 and 9 billion PBMCs per donor. Libraries were prepared and TCR repertoires were sequenced by different laboratories using diverse techniques, in order to increase sequencing depth and limit assay-specific biases.

As encoded in the germline V gene, CDR1 is KGHSH while CDR2 is LQKENI. The CDR3 holds 15 amino acids from the cysteine to the phenylalanine. The sequence is cut down to CDR3 DNA, 45 bases in frame from base 1. V and J lose 2 bases and 4 bases, and a span of 13 bases separates them. Broad study findings and their caveats: Pairwise subsampling led to the expectation that sequencing depth would affect the degree of clonotype sharing among donors. The genetic and exposure-history diversity represented was limited by the small number of donors. Sampling was restricted to blood, and TCR repertoires in tissues likely differ from the TCR repertoires found in blood.

The sequence is built from TRBV18 and TRBJ2-3, with no D gene named confidently. Material: PBMCs. The source of this sequence is a woman in her forties in good health. Some clones in this sample may be carry-over from other donors' samples. In nucleotide form, the sequence is TGTGCCAGCTCACCAACCAGGTCTCGGGCAGATACGCAGTATTTT. It translates to CASSPTRSRADTQYF.